These 29 T cell receptor beta chains originate from one sample sequenced in a study of STAT5B mutations in CD4+ large granular lymphocyte leukemia. Sequencing was performed with immunoSEQ multiplex PCR; in TCRdb, only in-frame clones are kept and a portion is missing. The table includes about 30,000 clones, more than 75% detected once. Sequenced material: CD4+ T cells from blood buffy coats. These receptors were taken from a human donor in good health.

CDR3 region: CASSTRGGNTGELFF. CDR3 bases: TGTGCCAGCAGCACCCGGGGGGGCAACACCGGGGAGCTGTTTTTT. The rearrangement joins TRBV9 to TRBJ2-2; 8 bases are a match to TRBD2. In germline, CDR1 is SGDLS, CDR2 YYNGEE. The CDR3 runs 15 residues. The trim removed 4 bases at V and 2 bases at J, leaving 4 bases unmatched.

V is TRBV19 and J is TRBJ1-5; D is unclear. Trimming pared 5 bases from V and 2 bases from J, leaving 13 bases between. The CDR3 is 15 residues long. The germline gives CDR1 LNHDA, CDR2 SQIVND (reference sequence). Here the CDR3 DNA reads TGTGCCAGTAGTCCCGCGGCCCTAGGCAATCAGCCCCAGCATTTT. Protein sequence: CASSPAALGNQPQHF.

The chain uses TRBV18 and TRBJ2-6; D is undetermined. V lost 2 bases, J lost 4 bases, and 3 bases lay in between. Germline V lookup: CDR1 KGHSH, CDR2 LQKENI. The CDR3 length is 13 residues. CDR3 nucleotides: TGTGCCAGCTCACCAGCCGGGGCCAACGTCCTGACTTTC. It translates to CASSPAGANVLTF.

V and J are TRBV5-6 and TRBJ1-2; perhaps TRBD1 as D (6 bases). The CDR3 covers 13 residues. Germline V gene data show CDR1 as SGHDT and CDR2 as YYEEEE. Trimming took 0 bases from V and 6 from J, leaving 9 bases between them. This CDR3 is CASSLGRGHGYTF. The CDR3 DNA reads as TGTGCCAGCAGCTTGGGCAGGGGCCATGGCTACACCTTC.

The rearrangement uses TRBV7-8 and TRBJ2-5, with 9 bases fitting TRBD2. The length of the CDR3 is 16 residues. V lost 5 bases and J lost 3; bases outside the gene matches: 10. The germline CDR1 and CDR2 sequences are SGHVS and FQNEAQ. CDR3 DNA: TGTGCCAGCAGCAGGGGGAGTCTAGCGGGGAAAGAGACCCAGTACTTC. Amino acid sequence: CASSRGSLAGKETQYF.

The rearrangement joins TRBV6-6 to TRBJ1-4; D is unclear. The CDR3 sequence is 16 residues long. The ends were cut back, 2 bases at V and 0 bases at J, with 10 bases in the middle. The germline V gene has CDR1 MNHNY and CDR2 SVGAGI (reference sequence). The CDR3 loop is CASSYGVGATNEKLFF. The CDR3, as DNA: TGTGCCAGCAGTTACGGAGTCGGAGCAACTAATGAAAAACTGTTTTTT.

This clone was counted only a few times. This chain's CDR3 is CAWRRNTEAFF. The CDR3 DNA reads TGTGCCTGGAGAAGGAACACTGAAGCTTTCTTT. V gene TRBV30 combines with J gene TRBJ1-1; D is uncertain. The germline V gene has CDR1 GTSNPN and CDR2 SVGIG (reference sequence). The CDR3 extends over 11 amino acids. Trimming left V 3 bases short and J 1 base short, with 3 bases between.

This rearrangement joins TRBV7-2 to TRBJ1-1; D not resolved. V shed 3 bases and J shed 11 bases, with 13 bases lying between them. This CDR3 has 12 residues. Germline-derived CDR1 and CDR2 are SGHTA and FQGNSA. CDR3 DNA: TGTGCCAGCAGCTTGGCCGACGCGGGGGCTTTCTTT. It encodes CASSLADAGAFF.

This chain joins TRBV18 and TRBJ1-1, with 9 bases aligning to TRBD1. Per the germline V gene, CDR1 is KGHSH and CDR2 is LQKENI. The CDR3 is made up of 13 amino acids. Trimming cost V 6 bases and J 6 bases; bases outside gene matches: 5. CDR3 protein: CASSGDRASEAFF. CDR3 nucleotides: TGTGCCAGCTCGGGGGACAGGGCCTCTGAAGCTTTCTTT.

The V and J genes are TRBV19 and TRBJ1-4; D is unclear. The length of the CDR3 is 14 residues. Germline V CDR1 and CDR2: LNHDA, SQIVND (reference sequence). Trimming left V 6 bases short and J 8 bases short, with 16 bases between. CDR3 sequence (DNA): TGTGCCAGTAGGCCCTCAGCGGGCGAGGAAAAACTGTTTTTT. Translation: CASRPSAGEEKLFF.

The V call is TRBV5-1, the J call TRBJ1-2; the D is unclear. Trimming stripped 0 bases from V and 4 bases from J, with 10 bases between. The CDR3 runs 14 residues. CDR1 and CDR2 (germline): SGHRS, YFSETQ. The CDR3 nucleotides read TGCGCCAGCAGCTTGGGAGAGACGGTCTATGGCTACACCTTC. Translating it yields CASSLGETVYGYTF.

The chain recombines TRBV5-6 with TRBJ2-7; D remains ambiguous. The V and J ends lost 3 bases and 2 bases respectively, with 15 bases between them. This CDR3 contains 15 residues. Germline-derived CDR1 and CDR2 are SGHDT and YYEEEE. The CDR3 loop is CASSSDPFLAYEQYF. The CDR3 nucleotides read TGTGCCAGCAGCTCGGATCCCTTTTTGGCCTACGAGCAGTACTTC.

V usage is TRBV5-1 and J usage is TRBJ2-7, with a weak D call TRBD2 (6 bases). Per germline, CDR1 SGHRS and CDR2 YFSETQ. There are 14 residues in the CDR3. With 4 bases removed from V and 2 bases from J, the gap between germline ends came to 13 bases. The CDR3 reads CASSQPGLTYEQYF. In DNA form, the CDR3 reads TGCGCCAGCAGCCAACCGGGACTGACCTACGAGCAGTACTTC.

The chain has TRBV5-1 and TRBJ2-2; tentatively, D is TRBD1 or TRBD2 (6 bases each). V gave up 2 bases and J gave up 6 bases, with 17 bases separating them. The CDR3 covers 16 residues. Germline CDR1 is SGHRS and CDR2 is YFSETQ. The CDR3 sequence: CASSLTTGGASGELFF. CDR3 in DNA: TGCGCCAGCAGCTTAACGACAGGAGGGGCCTCCGGGGAGCTGTTTTTT.

The chain carries TRBV6-5 and TRBJ2-7; D possibly uses TRBD1 or TRBD2 (5 bases each). V was clipped by 0 bases and J by 5 bases, with 11 bases between them. Germline V gene sequence: CDR1 MNHEY, CDR2 SVGAGI. This CDR3 has 14 residues. The CDR3 is CASSYSGVTHEQYF. DNA for the CDR3: TGTGCCAGCAGTTACTCGGGGGTAACACACGAGCAGTACTTC.

V is TRBV5-4 and J is TRBJ2-7; 8 bases line up with TRBD2. There are 15 residues in the CDR3. V was clipped by 0 bases and J by 4 bases; unmatched bases: 6. Looked up from germline, CDR1 is SGHNT and CDR2 is YYREEE (reference sequence). CDR3 in amino acids: CASSLETGRVYEQYF. The DNA for the CDR3 is TGTGCCAGCAGCTTGGAGACCGGGAGGGTTTACGAGCAGTACTTC.

The V and J genes are TRBV19 and TRBJ1-4; D uncertain. This CDR3 contains 13 residues. The V end was cut by 4 bases, the J end by 3 bases, with 6 bases between. From germline, CDR1 is LNHDA and CDR2 SQIVND (reference sequence). CDR3 sequence reads: CASSTGSNEKLFF. The DNA of the CDR3 is TGTGCCAGTAGTACGGGGTCTAATGAAAAACTGTTTTTT.

V is TRBV2 and J is TRBJ1-5; possible D gene TRBD1, 6 bases. Germline CDR1 is SNHLY and CDR2 is FYNNEI. CDR3 length equals 15 residues. The V and J ends lost 6 bases and 0 bases respectively, with 12 bases between them. CDR3 sequence: CASSPQGFSNQPQHF. The CDR3 region has the DNA TGTGCCAGCAGCCCACAGGGATTTAGCAATCAGCCCCAGCATTTT.

The chain carries TRBV28 and TRBJ1-5; D unresolved. In germline, CDR1 is MDHEN, CDR2 SYDVKM. Trimming stripped 7 bases from V and 5 bases from J, with 12 bases between. The CDR3 extends over 13 amino acids. CDR3 sequence: CASISGFDQPQHF. The CDR3 bases are TGTGCCAGCATATCTGGGTTTGATCAGCCCCAGCATTTT.

This chain's CDR3 is CASSLGLAFTGELFF. CDR3 nucleotides: TGCGCCAGCAGCTTGGGACTAGCGTTCACCGGGGAGCTGTTTTTT. The genes are TRBV5-1 and TRBJ2-2; TRBD2 matches at 8 bases. V shed 0 bases, J shed 4 bases, and the junction held 2 bases outside the gene matches. The CDR3 totals 15 residues. CDR1 and CDR2 from the germline V gene are SGHRS and YFSETQ.

The genes are TRBV19 and TRBJ1-2, with 9 bases that match TRBD1. Germline trimming cut 7 bases from V and 7 bases from J; bases unmatched to any gene: 10. Germline lookup yields CDR1 LNHDA and CDR2 SQIVND (reference sequence). This CDR3 has 14 amino acids. Here the CDR3 DNA reads TGTGCCAGTACCACTCTGGGGACAGGGTCTGGCTACACCTTC. Translation: CASTTLGTGSGYTF.

The CDR3 spells CASKPRQGASSPLHF. The CDR3, as DNA: TGTGCCAGTAAACCGCGACAGGGGGCGAGTTCACCCCTCCACTTT. The chain joins TRBV19 to TRBJ1-6; 10 bases align to TRBD1. This CDR3 region has 15 residues. CDR1 and CDR2 from the germline V gene are LNHDA and SQIVND (reference sequence). Losses at the gene ends were 7 bases for V and 9 bases for J; bases not matched to a gene: 9. The full variable domain, rest sourced from reference TRBV19 and TRBJ1-6, is DGGITQSPKYLFRKEGQNVTLSCEQNLNHDAMYWYRQDPGQGLRLIYYSQIVNDFQKGDIAEGYSVSREKKESFPLTVTSAQKNPTAFYLCASKPRQGASSPLHFGNGTRLTVT.

The V gene is TRBV29-1, the J gene TRBJ1-5, with D possibly being TRBD1 (6 bases). Germline V CDR1 and CDR2: SQVTM, ANQGSEA. The CDR3 totals 13 residues. The V end lost 3 bases, the J end lost 7 bases, and 13 bases lay between the germline ends. For the CDR3, the DNA is TGCAGCGTTGAGGGACAACCCGGCCAGCCCCAGCATTTT. Encoded protein: CSVEGQPGQPQHF.

This clone was seen only a few times. The chain carries TRBV6-1 and TRBJ2-1; possibly TRBD2 for D (6 bases). Trimming removed 8 bases from V and 7 bases from J, with 21 bases in between. The CDR3 contains 15 residues. Germline lookup yields CDR1 MNHNS and CDR2 SASEGT. CDR3 nucleotide sequence: TGTGCCAGCCTGGGAGCGGTTGTTGGGAGGAATGAGCAGTTCTTC. Translation gives CASLGAVVGRNEQFF.

The gene calls are TRBV9 and TRBJ2-1; D gene unclear. V lost 2 bases to trimming and J lost 8 bases, with 14 bases between them. CDR3 length: 14 residues. Germline CDR1 SGDLS, CDR2 YYNGEE. CDR3 amino acids: CASSVNPTLDEQFF. DNA of the CDR3: TGTGCCAGCAGCGTCAACCCCACATTAGATGAGCAGTTCTTC.

V is TRBV5-3 and J is TRBJ2-1; a weak D match, TRBD1 (6 bases). TRBV5-3 qualifies as an ORF whose function is uncertain. The CDR3 totals 14 residues. Trimming left V 6 bases short and J 4 bases short, with 14 bases between. The CDR3, as DNA: TGTGCCAGAAATGTGGGGGCCCTTTACAATGAGCAGTTCTTC. It specifies CARNVGALYNEQFF.

The J gene is TRBJ2-3, the V gene TRBV7-9; no reliable D call. Germline assignment: CDR1 SEHNR and CDR2 FQNEAQ (reference sequence). The CDR3 sequence is 12 residues long. Trimming removed 5 bases from V and 3 bases from J, with 6 bases in between. CDR3 sequence: CASSAVTDTQYF. The CDR3 DNA is TGTGCCAGCAGCGCAGTGACAGATACGCAGTATTTT.

V is TRBV7-9 and J is TRBJ2-7; 9 bases map to TRBD2. V dropped 5 bases and J dropped 0; count of bases not matched to a gene: 2. Per the germline V gene, CDR1 is SEHNR and CDR2 is FQNEAQ (reference sequence). The CDR3 is 14 amino acids. CDR3 loop: CASSAGGYSYEQYF. In DNA form, the CDR3 reads TGTGCCAGCAGCGCGGGGGGGTACTCCTACGAGCAGTACTTC. Full variable domain (outside the CDR3, taken from reference TRBV7-9 and TRBJ2-7): DTGVSQNPRHKITKRGQNVTFRCDPISEHNRLYWYRQTLGQGPEFLTYFQNEAQLEKSRLLSDRFSAERPKGSFSTLEIQRTEQGDSAMYLCASSAGGYSYEQYFGPGTRLTVT.

V gene TRBV7-9 combines with J gene TRBJ2-7, with TRBD2 matching over 9 bases. The CDR3 length is 17 residues. CDR1 SEHNR and CDR2 FQNEAQ come from the germline V gene (reference sequence). After removal of 1 base from V and 7 bases from J, the junction contained 14 bases not matched to a gene. CDR3 DNA sequence: TGTGCCAGCAGCTTAGAGGGCACTAGCGGGCCCCCTCTGGAGCAGTACTTC. This encodes CASSLEGTSGPPLEQYF.